Each of the 31 T cell receptor beta chains below was sequenced from the same sample in a study of T cell changes during pregnancy in multiple sclerosis. Clones were read by immunoSEQ multiplex PCR, and TCRdb kept only the in-frame ones, dropping some. The data hold around 67,000 clones, with around 90% observed a single time. Here the sequenced sample was peripheral blood, taken after pregnancy. These TCRs come from a female donor in good health, enrolled as a control in a pregnancy study.

This chain links TRBV29-1 with TRBJ2-4; D unclear. The V end was cut by 1 base, the J end by 7 bases, with 11 bases between. CDR3 length: 13 residues. Germline V lookup: CDR1 SQVTM, CDR2 ANQGSEA. In nucleotides, the CDR3 is TGCAGCGTTGAAGGCAAGCAGGTTAACATTCAGTACTTC. Translation: CSVEGKQVNIQYF.

J is TRBJ2-2 and V is TRBV7-9, with 9 bases lining up with TRBD1. J gave up 4 bases and V 2 bases, and 2 bases lay outside the gene matches. Germline loops: CDR1 SEHNR, CDR2 FQNEAQ (reference sequence). There are 15 residues in the CDR3. The CDR3 spells CASSLPGQGTGELFF. CDR3 DNA sequence: TGTGCCAGCAGCTTACCGGGACAGGGCACCGGGGAGCTGTTTTTT.

The rearrangement joins TRBV4-1 to TRBJ2-7, with TRBD2 matching 11 bases. This CDR3 region has 18 residues. Germline CDR1 and CDR2: MGHRA and YSYEKL. J gave up 4 bases and V 0 bases, and 11 bases lay outside the gene matches. DNA for the CDR3: TGCGCCAGCAGCCAAGATGTGCCAACTAGCGGGGGAGGTTACGAGCAGTACTTC. As protein: CASSQDVPTSGGGYEQYF.

The DNA for the CDR3 is TGTGCCAGCAGCGAAGGGGGCTCTGGGGCCAACGTCCTGACTTTC. This translates into CASSEGGSGANVLTF. The V gene is TRBV11-2, the J gene TRBJ2-6, with D possibly TRBD1 on 6 matching bases. The germline V gene has CDR1 SGHAT and CDR2 FQNNGV. V was pared by 5 bases and J by 0 bases, with 8 bases between. The CDR3 consists of 15 residues.

The chain has TRBV11-2 and TRBJ1-3; D may be TRBD1 (5 bases). The CDR3 has 14 amino acids. CDR1 and CDR2 from the germline V gene are SGHAT and FQNNGV. Deletions cut 0 bases from V and 3 bases from J, with 6 bases between. The CDR3: CASSLEGVGNTIYF. Written as DNA, the CDR3 is TGTGCCAGCAGCTTAGAAGGGGTTGGAAACACCATATATTTT.

The V gene is TRBV7-2, the J gene TRBJ2-1; D remains unclear. This CDR3 region has 13 residues. V lost 1 base and J 7 bases, leaving 8 bases between the germline ends. Germline V gives CDR1 SGHTA, CDR2 FQGNSA. The CDR3 nucleotides are TGTGCCAGCAGCTTAGGAGTCTCAAATGAGCAGTTCTTC. It codes for CASSLGVSNEQFF.

The chain couples TRBV6-1 to TRBJ1-4; 9 bases line up with TRBD1. CDR1 is MNHNS and CDR2 is SASEGT in the germline V gene. The V segment lost 1 base and the J segment 7 bases; nucleotides outside the gene matches: 4. This CDR3 contains 15 residues. The CDR3 spells CASSEGGQGAEKLFF. Here the CDR3 DNA reads TGTGCCAGCAGTGAAGGGGGACAGGGTGCTGAAAAACTGTTTTTT.

The chain carries TRBV6-5 and TRBJ1-5; 7 bases are shared with TRBD1. This CDR3 comprises 14 residues. From germline, CDR1 is MNHEY and CDR2 SVGAGI. The junction had 8 bases not matched to a gene; V was cut back by 5 bases and J by 7 bases. The CDR3 DNA sequence: TGTGCCAGCAGTCCCCAGGGGGGCAGGCAGCCCCAGCATTTT. Its translation is CASSPQGGRQPQHF.

The CDR3 DNA reads TGTGCTAGTGGCAAACTGACCGGGACATCGAACACCGGGGAGCTGTTTTTT. This sequence encodes CASGKLTGTSNTGELFF. The chain couples TRBV12-5 to TRBJ2-2, with a tentative D call TRBD1 (6 bases). The CDR3 consists of 17 residues. V gave up 6 bases and J gave up 0 bases, with 17 bases separating them. CDR1 and CDR2 from the germline V gene are LGHNT and FRNRAP.

The chain employs TRBV7-2 and TRBJ2-3; TRBD2 agrees at 11 bases. Per the germline V gene, CDR1 is SGHTA and CDR2 is FQGNSA. V gave up 4 bases and J gave up 3 bases; unmatched junction bases: 3. The CDR3 is 15 residues long. The CDR3 reads CASSSTSGRTDTQYF. The CDR3, as DNA: TGTGCCAGCAGCTCCACTAGCGGGAGAACAGATACGCAGTATTTT.

The rearrangement links TRBV30 to TRBJ1-5; possibly TRBD1 for D (5 bases). Germline values: CDR1 GTSNPN, CDR2 SVGIG (reference sequence). The V end lost 0 bases, the J end lost 7 bases, and 10 bases lay between the germline ends. The CDR3 covers 13 residues. CDR3 sequence reads: CAWSVYGAQPQHF. CDR3 DNA sequence: TGTGCCTGGAGTGTATATGGGGCCCAGCCCCAGCATTTT.

The chain links TRBV19 to TRBJ2-4, with 7 bases fitting TRBD2. CDR3 length: 19 residues. V gave up 4 bases and J gave up 0 bases; unmatched junction bases: 15. Germline V lookup: CDR1 LNHDA, CDR2 SQIVND (reference sequence). DNA of the CDR3: TGTGCCAGTAGTACCGACCCTTTCCCGGGAGGCTTAGCCAAAAACATTCAGTACTTC. Translated, it gives CASSTDPFPGGLAKNIQYF.

V usage is TRBV19 and J usage is TRBJ2-2, with 8 bases identical to TRBD2. This CDR3 contains 14 residues. The V segment lost 5 bases and the J segment 3 bases; nucleotides outside the gene matches: 2. The germline CDR1 and CDR2 sequences are LNHDA and SQIVND (reference sequence). CDR3 amino acids: CASSVGGDTGELFF. DNA for the CDR3: TGTGCCAGTAGTGTCGGGGGGGACACCGGGGAGCTGTTTTTT.

J is TRBJ1-1 and V is TRBV7-9, with TRBD1 identical over 9 bases. Germline V gene data show CDR1 as SEHNR and CDR2 as FQNEAQ (reference sequence). CDR3 size: 19 residues. J gave up 0 bases and V 0 bases, and 11 bases lay outside the gene matches. The CDR3 nucleotides read TGTGCCAGCAGCTTAGCGGGCGGGGGGACAGGGAGTGTGAACACTGAAGCTTTCTTT. This sequence encodes CASSLAGGGTGSVNTEAFF.

The V call is TRBV11-3, the J call TRBJ2-1; TRBD2 is a possible D gene (5 bases). This CDR3 has 15 amino acids. The ends were cut back, 1 base at V and 0 bases at J, with 7 bases in the middle. Germline-derived CDR1 and CDR2 are SGHNT and YENEEA. This CDR3 reads CASSLGEFSYNEQFF. The DNA for the CDR3 is TGTGCCAGCAGCTTAGGGGAGTTCTCCTACAATGAGCAGTTCTTC.

This clone has a handful of counts. The J gene is TRBJ1-1, the V gene TRBV25-1; D perhaps matches TRBD1 (6 bases). The germline V and J ends were trimmed by 1 base and 9 bases, with 15 bases remaining between them. Germline assignment: CDR1 MGHDK and CDR2 SYGVNS. The CDR3 is 14 residues long. The CDR3 nucleotides read TGTGCCAGCAGTGAATTCGGGGGGGCGCCGAAAGCTTTCTTT. It is translated as CASSEFGGAPKAFF.

This chain connects TRBV19 to TRBJ2-3, with TRBD1 identical over 8 bases. V trimming: 5 bases; J trimming: 5 bases; junction bases outside the gene matches: 9. The CDR3 extends over 15 amino acids. Germline V gene lookup returns CDR1 LNHDA and CDR2 SQIVND (reference sequence). CDR3 nucleotide sequence: TGTGCCAGTAGTTGGGGCAGGGGGCGGAGAGATACGCAGTATTTT. Residues: CASSWGRGRRDTQYF.

The chain joins TRBV7-9 to TRBJ1-2; TRBD1 agrees at 10 bases. Germline V gene lookup returns CDR1 SEHNR and CDR2 FQNEAQ (reference sequence). The CDR3 consists of 16 residues. V lost 4 bases and J lost 3; bases outside the gene matches: 8. CDR3 residues: CASSSTSGQGDYGYTF. In DNA form, the CDR3 reads TGTGCCAGCAGCTCGACCAGCGGACAGGGGGACTATGGCTACACCTTC. The full variable domain, rest sourced from reference TRBV7-9 and TRBJ1-2, is DTGVSQNPRHKITKRGQNVTFRCDPISEHNRLYWYRQTLGQGPEFLTYFQNEAQLEKSRLLSDRFSAERPKGSFSTLEIQRTEQGDSAMYLCASSSTSGQGDYGYTFGSGTRLTVV.

This clone was seen once. This chain links TRBV7-9 with TRBJ2-5; D is uncertain. Trimming shortened V by 1 base and J by 5 bases, and 5 bases separated the two germline ends. The CDR3 length is 12 residues. Germline assignment: CDR1 SEHNR and CDR2 FQNEAQ (reference sequence). In DNA, the CDR3 is TGTGCCAGCAGCTTAGTCGGGGAGACCCAGTACTTC. This encodes CASSLVGETQYF.

The chain has TRBV9 and TRBJ1-2; weak D call: TRBD1 (5 bases). The CDR3 is 13 residues long. Germline-derived CDR1 and CDR2 are SGDLS and YYNGEE. V lost 0 bases and J lost 9, with 12 bases in between. CDR3 DNA: TGTGCCAGCAGCGTAGGATTGCAGGGCCGCTACACCTTC. As protein: CASSVGLQGRYTF.

This clone was found once. The chain employs TRBV11-2 and TRBJ2-5, with D unresolved. Deletions cut 0 bases from V and 4 bases from J, with 12 bases between. There are 15 residues in the CDR3. Germline V gene lookup returns CDR1 SGHAT and CDR2 FQNNGV. CDR3 loop: CASSLEVAPGETQYF. The CDR3 DNA reads TGTGCCAGCAGCTTAGAGGTAGCCCCCGGAGAGACCCAGTACTTC. The complete variable domain, with remaining parts taken from reference TRBV11-2 and TRBJ2-5, reads EAGVAQSPRYKIIEKRQSVAFWCNPISGHATLYWYQQILGQGPKLLIQFQNNGVVDDSQLPKDRFSAERLKGVDSTLKIQPAKLEDSAVYLCASSLEVAPGETQYFGPGTRLLVL.

This sequence joins TRBV7-2 and TRBJ2-1; 7 positions match TRBD1. Germline V gives CDR1 SGHTA, CDR2 FQGNSA. CDR3 length equals 15 residues. Trimming removed 0 bases from V and 5 bases from J; junction bases left unmatched: 4. The chain's CDR3 is CASSLAGGWDNEQFF. CDR3 bases: TGTGCCAGCAGCTTAGCAGGGGGCTGGGACAATGAGCAGTTCTTC.

A single count supports this clone. This sequence joins TRBV6-6 and TRBJ2-7, with TRBD2 matching over 8 bases. This CDR3 is 14 amino acids long. The V gene's germline CDR1 is MNHNY and CDR2 SVGAGI (reference sequence). Trimming removed 0 bases from V and 9 bases from J; junction bases left unmatched: 7. CDR3 DNA: TGTGCCAGCAGTTACTCCGCTAGCGGGCGCTGGCAGTACTTC. Its translation: CASSYSASGRWQYF.

This clone came up once. The V call is TRBV29-1, the J call TRBJ2-2; TRBD1 is a possible D gene (5 bases). Germline V lookup: CDR1 SQVTM, CDR2 ANQGSEA. This CDR3 contains 13 residues. Deletions cut 3 bases from V and 4 bases from J, with 9 bases between. The CDR3 spells CSVDFRATGELFF. In nucleotides, the CDR3 is TGCAGCGTTGATTTCAGGGCCACCGGGGAGCTGTTTTTT.

The chain is built from TRBV27 and TRBJ1-2; TRBD1 might be the D (5 bases). CDR1 and CDR2 from the germline V gene are MNHEY and SMNVEV (reference sequence). The CDR3 sequence is 14 residues long. V lost 5 bases to trimming and J lost 5 bases, with 15 bases between them. The CDR3 DNA sequence: TGTGCCAGCAGTGGATTAGGGGCAGATTATGGCTACACCTTC. Protein product: CASSGLGADYGYTF.

This clone showed up just once. The chain combines TRBV7-2 with TRBJ1-1, with D possibly matching TRBD1 (6 bases). With 5 bases removed from V and 6 bases from J, the gap between germline ends came to 13 bases. Germline CDR1 is SGHTA and CDR2 is FQGNSA. The CDR3 covers 13 residues. CDR3 region: CASSQTGRSEAFF. As DNA, the CDR3 is TGTGCCAGCAGCCAAACAGGGAGATCTGAAGCTTTCTTT.

DNA for the CDR3: TGCGCCAGCAGCGCCCTCAGCGGCGGCAGGGGTGAGCAGTTCTTC. Amino acid sequence: CASSALSGGRGEQFF. The V gene is TRBV10-2, the J gene TRBJ2-1, with TRBD1 as a possible D gene (6 bases). The CDR3 sequence is 15 residues long. The germline V gene has CDR1 WSHSY and CDR2 SAAADI. V was clipped by 6 bases and J by 9 bases, with 21 bases between them.

In its sample, this clone was seen a few times. This chain uses TRBV11-2 with TRBJ2-3; 13 positions match TRBD2. The germline gives CDR1 SGHAT, CDR2 FQNNGV. V dropped 7 bases and J dropped 3; count of bases not matched to a gene: 10. The CDR3 is 17 residues long. DNA of the CDR3: TGTGCCAGCAAAAGACTAGCGGGGGGAGCCATGACAGATACGCAGTATTTT. Protein sequence: CASKRLAGGAMTDTQYF. The entire variable domain, with the rest obtained from reference TRBV11-2 and TRBJ2-3, is as follows: EAGVAQSPRYKIIEKRQSVAFWCNPISGHATLYWYQQILGQGPKLLIQFQNNGVVDDSQLPKDRFSAERLKGVDSTLKIQPAKLEDSAVYLCASKRLAGGAMTDTQYFGPGTRLTVL.

The chain couples TRBV13 to TRBJ1-1; D gene unclear. Germline V CDR1 and CDR2: PRHDT, FYEKMQ (reference sequence). The CDR3 runs to 13 residues. V was pared by 5 bases and J by 1 base, with 8 bases between. The CDR3 bases are TGTGCCAGCAGCCGAACAGCGAACACTGAAGCTTTCTTT. Translation gives CASSRTANTEAFF.

V and J are TRBV18 and TRBJ1-2; 7 nucleotides agree with TRBD1. Germline CDR1 is KGHSH and CDR2 is LQKENI. The ends lost 4 bases at V and 7 bases at J; junction bases unmatched: 9. CDR3 length: 14 residues. The CDR3 loop reads CASSRDQTGSGYTF. CDR3 coding DNA: TGTGCCAGCTCACGGGATCAGACAGGGAGTGGCTACACCTTC.

This chain connects TRBV19 to TRBJ1-4, with D possibly TRBD1 on 6 matching bases. The CDR3 loop spans 17 amino acids. V lost 5 bases and J 0 bases, leaving 16 bases between the germline ends. Germline loops: CDR1 LNHDA, CDR2 SQIVND (reference sequence). The CDR3 sequence is CASSPDRGWATNEKLFF. As DNA, the CDR3 is TGTGCCAGTAGTCCGGACAGAGGATGGGCAACTAATGAAAAACTGTTTTTT.